This T cell receptor (beta chain) was sequenced in a study of cytomegalovirus exposure and HLA in healthy donors. Regarding the study as a whole: The sole available immune exposure information was CMV serostatus.

With 60 Vbeta and 13 Jbeta primers, the PCR was carried out. Method: immunoSEQ multiplex PCR; TCRdb's copy keeps in-frame clones and lacks some. The sample includes about 180,000 clones, about four fifths seen only once; the top ten take roughly 0.5%. Details on this clone: Its antigen is unknown.

Germline values: CDR1 SGHRS, CDR2 YFSETQ. The CDR3 has 14 amino acids. The V gene end was trimmed by 4 bases and the J gene end by 2 bases; junction bases not matched to a gene: 5. The rearrangement uses TRBV5-1 and TRBJ1-1, with 7 positions matching TRBD1. The specimen was PBMCs. The sequence derives from a woman aged 50 to 60 in good health and CMV-seronegative. The CDR3 here is CASSETGINTEAFF. The CDR3 region has the DNA TGCGCCAGCAGCGAGACAGGGATTAACACTGAAGCTTTCTTT.